One sample yielded the 4 T cell receptor beta chains listed below, sequenced in a study of T-cell memory formation after mild COVID-19. TCRdb re-derived calls from the 5' RACE reads in MiXCR, one entry per CDR3 protein. The table lists about 340,000 distinct CDR3 sequences, 20% to 25% of them singletons. What was sequenced was PBMCs or a T cell subset sorted from them (not recorded which). The receptor set was obtained from a man younger than 30 who had mild COVID-19 (a few samples of this study predate the infection). Cell type and time point are not known.

This chain links TRBV6-2 or TRBV6-3 with TRBJ2-7, with D possibly called TRBD1 or TRBD2 (5 bases each). Trimming shortened V by 0 bases and J by 3 bases, and 15 bases separated the two germline ends. This CDR3 spans 16 amino acids. Per germline, CDR1 MNHEY and CDR2 SVGEGT. In nucleotides, the CDR3 is TGTGCCAGCAGTTACTCGGGGTTGGGACCCCGCTACGAGCAGTACGTC. This translates into CASSYSGLGPRYEQYV.

Many counts were recorded for this clonotype. The V and J genes are TRBV11-3 and TRBJ2-2; D unclear. CDR3 length: 13 amino acids. CDR1 is SGHNT, CDR2 YENEEA, per germline. V gave up 0 bases and J gave up 4 bases, with 3 bases separating them. The CDR3 reads CASSLDPTGELFF. The CDR3 coding sequence is TGTGCCAGCAGCTTAGACCCCACCGGGGAGCTGTTTTTT.

This clonotype was recorded once. CDR3 residues: CASRSHANTEAFF. CDR3 DNA: TGTGCCAGCAGATCTCACGCAAACACTGAAGCTTTCTTT. The V gene is TRBV6-1, the J gene TRBJ1-1; D is unclear. CDR3 length equals 13 residues. The germline V gene encodes CDR1 MNHNS and CDR2 SASEGT. V dropped 6 bases and J dropped 2 bases, with 10 bases sitting between them.

The chain has TRBV20-1 and TRBJ2-5, with D hard to call. The V gene lost 6 bases and the J gene lost 1 base, with 12 bases spanning the gap. The length of the CDR3 is 13 residues. Germline V CDR1 and CDR2: DFQATT, SNEGSKA (reference sequence). This chain's CDR3 is CSAGRFTQETQYF. The CDR3 nucleotides read TGCAGTGCCGGACGCTTCACCCAAGAGACCCAGTACTTC.